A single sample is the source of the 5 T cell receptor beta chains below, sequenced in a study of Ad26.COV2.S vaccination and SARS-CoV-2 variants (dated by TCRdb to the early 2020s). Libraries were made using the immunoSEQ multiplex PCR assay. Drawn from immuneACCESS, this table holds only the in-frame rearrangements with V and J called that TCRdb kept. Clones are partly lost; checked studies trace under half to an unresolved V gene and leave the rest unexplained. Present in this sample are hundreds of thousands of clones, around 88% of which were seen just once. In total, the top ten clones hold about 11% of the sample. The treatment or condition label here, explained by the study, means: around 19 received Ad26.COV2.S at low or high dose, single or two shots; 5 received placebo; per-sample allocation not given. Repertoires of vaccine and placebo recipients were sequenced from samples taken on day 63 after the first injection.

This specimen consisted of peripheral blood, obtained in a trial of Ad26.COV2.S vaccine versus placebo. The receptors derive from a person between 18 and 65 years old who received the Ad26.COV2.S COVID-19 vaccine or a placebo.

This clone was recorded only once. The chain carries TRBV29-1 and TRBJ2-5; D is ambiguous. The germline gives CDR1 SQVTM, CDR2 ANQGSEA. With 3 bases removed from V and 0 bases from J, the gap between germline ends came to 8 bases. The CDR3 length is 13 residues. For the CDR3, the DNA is TGCAGCGTTGACGGGCACAACCAAGAGACCCAGTACTTC. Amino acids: CSVDGHNQETQYF.

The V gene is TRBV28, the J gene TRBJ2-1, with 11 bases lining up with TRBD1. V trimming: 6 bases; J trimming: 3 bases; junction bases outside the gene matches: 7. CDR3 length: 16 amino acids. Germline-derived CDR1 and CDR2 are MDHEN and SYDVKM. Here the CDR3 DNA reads TGTGCCAGCAGCCTCCCCGGGACAGGGGGCTACAATGAGCAGTTCTTC. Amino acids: CASSLPGTGGYNEQFF.

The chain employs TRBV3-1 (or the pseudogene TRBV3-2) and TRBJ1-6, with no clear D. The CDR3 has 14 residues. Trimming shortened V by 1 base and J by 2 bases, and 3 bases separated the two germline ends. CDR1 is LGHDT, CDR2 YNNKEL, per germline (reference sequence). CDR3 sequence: CASSQGTYNSPLHF. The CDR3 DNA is TGTGCCAGCAGCCAAGGCACCTATAATTCACCCCTCCACTTT.

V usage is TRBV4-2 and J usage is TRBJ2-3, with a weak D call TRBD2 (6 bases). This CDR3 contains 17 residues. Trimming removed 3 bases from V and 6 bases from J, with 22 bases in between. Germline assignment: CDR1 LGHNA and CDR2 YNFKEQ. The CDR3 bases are TGTGCCAGCAGCCAGGAACATAGCGGTTACGTGGACGATACGCAGTATTTT. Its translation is CASSQEHSGYVDDTQYF.

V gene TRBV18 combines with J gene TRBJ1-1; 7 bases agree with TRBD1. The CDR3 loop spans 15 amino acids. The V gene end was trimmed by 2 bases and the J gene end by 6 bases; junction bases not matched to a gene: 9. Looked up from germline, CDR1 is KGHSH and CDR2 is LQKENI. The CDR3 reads CASSPGLTGASEAFF. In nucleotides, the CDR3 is TGTGCCAGCTCACCAGGACTAACAGGGGCCTCTGAAGCTTTCTTT.